These 23 T cell receptor beta chains came from one sample sequenced in a study of human T cells and chemical hapten exposure. TCRdb used MiXCR to reprocess the RACE reads, holding one entry per CDR3 protein. The top ten hold approximately 2.1% of the sample, which has about 160,000 distinct CDR3 sequences, roughly a quarter seen once. The time point denotes: patch test 3, about 24 weeks after DPC sensitization. Treatment indicated: therapeutic diphenylcyclopropenone sensitization with weekly scalp DPC. The sequences come from whole blood, collected in connection with sensitization to the hapten diphenylcyclopropenone (DPC). These TCRs come from a woman in her late teens or twenties with alopecia areata. Some clones in this sample may be carry-over from other donors' samples.

CDR3 protein: CASSQGDRSFAGELFF. The CDR3, as DNA: TGTGCCAGCAGCCAAGGGGACAGGAGCTTCGCCGGGGAGCTGTTTTTT. This rearrangement joins TRBV4-2 to TRBJ2-2; 8 nucleotides agree with TRBD1. Germline CDR1 LGHNA, CDR2 YNFKEQ. The V and J ends lost 1 base and 6 bases, in that order; junction bases with no gene match: 7. This CDR3 is built from 16 residues.

The chain links TRBV12-3 or TRBV12-4 to TRBJ2-1, with TRBD2 matching over 12 bases. This CDR3 region has 14 residues. Trimming cost V 6 bases and J 8 bases; bases outside gene matches: 5. The CDR3 DNA sequence: TGTGCCAGCAGGACTAGCGGGAGTATCTATGAGCAGTTCTTC. It yields the protein CASRTSGSIYEQFF.

This clonotype was seen a few times. This rearrangement joins TRBV20-1 to TRBJ2-1; 11 bases are a match to TRBD1. The CDR3 runs to 14 residues. Germline-derived CDR1 and CDR2 are DFQATT and SNEGSKA (reference sequence). Trimming cost V 6 bases and J 4 bases; bases outside gene matches: 5. This chain's CDR3 is CSARRDRGYNEQFF. In nucleotides, the CDR3 is TGCAGTGCCCGGAGGGACAGGGGGTACAATGAGCAGTTCTTC.

V and J are TRBV5-5 and TRBJ2-1, with 9 bases matching TRBD1. Germline CDR1 reads SGHKS; CDR2 reads YYEKEE (reference sequence). The J segment lost 3 bases and the V segment lost 4 bases, leaving 2 bases of the junction unmatched. The CDR3 spans 14 residues. The CDR3 DNA follows: TGTGCCAGCAGCCCGGGACAGGGCTACAATGAGCAGTTCTTC. Protein: CASSPGQGYNEQFF.

The rearrangement links TRBV15 to TRBJ1-1; D uncertain. V was clipped by 1 base and J by 1 base, with 10 bases between them. CDR3 size: 15 residues. From germline, CDR1 is LNHNV and CDR2 YYDKDF (reference sequence). The CDR3 DNA reads TGTGCCACCAGCAGAGTCCACCCTGCGAACACTGAAGCTTTCTTT. Translating it yields CATSRVHPANTEAFF.

This clonotype came up many times. The rearrangement links TRBV20-1 to TRBJ1-1; D is possibly TRBD1 (6 bases). CDR1 is DFQATT and CDR2 is SNEGSKA in the germline V gene (reference sequence). V was shortened by 3 bases and J by 4 bases, with 12 bases between the two germline ends. This CDR3 contains 13 residues. CDR3 amino acids: CSASRGMVTEAFF. The CDR3 DNA follows: TGCAGTGCTAGTAGGGGGATGGTCACTGAAGCTTTCTTT.

This clonotype was found once. This chain joins TRBV5-6 and TRBJ2-1; possibly TRBD2 for D (6 bases). The germline gives CDR1 SGHDT, CDR2 YYEEEE. The CDR3 sequence is 16 residues long. V was clipped by 3 bases and J by 1 base, with 14 bases between them. CDR3 sequence reads: CASSSPVGTSYNEQFF. In nucleotides, the CDR3 is TGTGCCAGCAGCTCACCGGTCGGGACTTCCTACAATGAGCAGTTCTTC.

This clonotype turned up a few times. V and J are TRBV4-1 and TRBJ2-1; 8 bases are a match to TRBD1. CDR1 is MGHRA and CDR2 is YSYEKL in the germline V gene. J was trimmed by 0 bases and V by 1 base; bases with no gene match: 2. The CDR3 length is 16 residues. DNA of the CDR3: TGCGCCAGCAGCCAAGGAGACAGGGGCTCCTACAATGAGCAGTTCTTC. Amino acid sequence: CASSQGDRGSYNEQFF.

The chain employs TRBV9 and TRBJ2-1; D remains ambiguous. V lost 6 bases and J lost 5, with 12 bases in between. Germline V lookup: CDR1 SGDLS, CDR2 YYNGEE. The CDR3 loop spans 13 amino acids. For the CDR3, the DNA is TGTGCCAGCAACCCAGGAACTAACAATGAGCAGTTCTTC. This encodes CASNPGTNNEQFF.

V and J are TRBV4-2 and TRBJ1-2; D not resolved. This CDR3 contains 16 residues. CDR1 and CDR2 (germline): LGHNA, YNFKEQ. V was shortened by 0 bases and J by 3 bases, with 14 bases between the two germline ends. In DNA form, the CDR3 reads TGTGCCAGCAGCCAAGAATCACAGCCACGCGACTATGGCTACACCTTC. The encoded protein is CASSQESQPRDYGYTF.

The J gene is TRBJ2-7, the V gene TRBV20-1; 9 bases are a match to TRBD1. CDR1 is DFQATT and CDR2 is SNEGSKA in the germline V gene (reference sequence). The CDR3 length is 13 residues. With 5 bases clipped from V and 5 bases from J, the junction kept 7 bases outside the gene matches. The CDR3 DNA sequence: TGCAGTGCTGGGCGACAGGGGGAGAACGAGCAGTACTTC. This gives the protein CSAGRQGENEQYF.

This clonotype was counted a few times. The genes are TRBV29-1 and TRBJ2-1, with 10 bases aligning to TRBD2. There are 15 residues in the CDR3. V lost 3 bases and J lost 1; bases outside the gene matches: 3. CDR1 and CDR2 from the germline V gene are SQVTM and ANQGSEA. The CDR3, as DNA: TGCAGCGTTGAGGGTAGCGGGGGGTCCTACAATGAGCAGTTCTTC. Its protein is CSVEGSGGSYNEQFF.

This clonotype has only a few counts. This chain connects TRBV3-1 to TRBJ2-7; possibly TRBD2 for D (5 bases). The CDR3 has 15 amino acids. Per germline, CDR1 LGHDT and CDR2 YNNKEL (reference sequence). Trimming removed 3 bases at V and 3 bases at J, with 15 bases between. CDR3 protein: CASSQVATGNYEQYF. The CDR3 DNA is TGTGCCAGCAGCCAGGTCGCCACGGGGAACTACGAGCAGTACTTC.

The genes are TRBV10-2 and TRBJ1-1; possibly TRBD1 for D (5 bases). V was pared by 6 bases and J by 6 bases, with 14 bases between. The CDR3 has 13 residues. CDR1 is WSHSY and CDR2 is SAAADI in the germline V gene. CDR3 nucleotide sequence: TGCGCCAGCAGGGGACTTATCGGGGCTGAAGCTTTCTTT. Encoded protein: CASRGLIGAEAFF.

The chain combines TRBV29-1 with TRBJ2-1; 10 nucleotides agree with TRBD2. Trimming cost V 5 bases and J 1 base; bases outside gene matches: 5. The CDR3 has 15 residues. Germline values: CDR1 SQVTM, CDR2 ANQGSEA. CDR3 sequence reads: CSVSGGAVSYNEQFF. DNA for the CDR3: TGCAGCGTTAGCGGGGGGGCCGTGTCCTACAATGAGCAGTTCTTC.

This clonotype showed up just a few times. The CDR3 nucleotides are TGCAGTGCTGGTGACAGACTGAACACCGGGGAGCTGTTTTTT. Translating it yields CSAGDRLNTGELFF. The chain recombines TRBV20-1 with TRBJ2-2, with D maybe TRBD1 (5 bases). This CDR3 has 14 amino acids. V was shortened by 5 bases and J by 1 base, with 11 bases between the two germline ends. CDR1 is DFQATT and CDR2 is SNEGSKA in the germline V gene (reference sequence).

This chain uses TRBV20-1 with TRBJ2-7; 9 positions agree with TRBD2. Germline V gene sequence: CDR1 DFQATT, CDR2 SNEGSKA (reference sequence). CDR3 size: 14 residues. J lost 3 bases, V lost 7 bases, and 10 bases had no gene match. CDR3 sequence reads: CSGGGAEEGYEQYF. In nucleotides, the CDR3 is TGCAGTGGCGGGGGGGCCGAGGAAGGCTACGAGCAGTACTTC.

This clonotype was found many times. The V gene is TRBV7-6, the J gene TRBJ2-7; D unclear. Germline-derived CDR1 and CDR2 are SGHVS and FNYEAQ. The CDR3 spans 13 residues. V was cut by 1 base and J by 5 bases, with 9 bases left in between. The CDR3 sequence is CASSLVGPNEQYF. The CDR3 DNA reads TGTGCCAGCAGCTTAGTTGGCCCAAACGAGCAGTACTTC.

This clonotype has a handful of counts. The V and J genes are TRBV20-1 and TRBJ1-3; the D is unclear. Between the trimmed V and J ends, which lost 4 bases and 0 bases, there was a span of 7 bases. The germline V gene has CDR1 DFQATT and CDR2 SNEGSKA (reference sequence). This CDR3 contains 13 residues. CDR3 sequence: CSATRHSGNTIYF. The CDR3, as DNA: TGCAGTGCTACCCGGCACTCTGGAAACACCATATATTTT.

This clonotype was detected only a few times. This chain joins TRBV29-1 and TRBJ2-7; TRBD2 agrees at 11 bases. With V trimmed by 4 bases and J by 6 bases, 2 bases remained unmatched. Looked up from germline, CDR1 is SQVTM and CDR2 is ANQGSEA. The CDR3 contains 12 residues. This chain's CDR3 is CSVGLAGFEQYF. The CDR3 DNA follows: TGCAGCGTTGGACTAGCGGGATTCGAGCAGTACTTC.

The sample holds a few counts of this clonotype. The chain employs TRBV5-1 and TRBJ2-7; D is perhaps TRBD1 or TRBD2 (5 bases each). Germline loops: CDR1 SGHRS, CDR2 YFSETQ. The V end lost 5 bases, the J end lost 2 bases, and 14 bases lay between the germline ends. The CDR3 extends over 14 amino acids. CDR3 nucleotide sequence: TGCGCCAGCAGTCACAACCGGGACGCCTACGAGCAGTACTTC. Its translation is CASSHNRDAYEQYF.

This clonotype was recorded at least ten times. This rearrangement joins TRBV5-1 to TRBJ2-1; 9 bases are shared with TRBD2. V gave up 0 bases and J gave up 2 bases; unmatched junction bases: 3. The germline gives CDR1 SGHRS, CDR2 YFSETQ. This CDR3 is built from 16 residues. CDR3 residues: CASSLEASGTYNEQFF. Written as DNA, the CDR3 is TGCGCCAGCAGCTTGGAGGCTAGCGGGACCTACAATGAGCAGTTCTTC.

V is TRBV9 and J is TRBJ2-3, with 13 positions matching TRBD2. Germline CDR1 reads SGDLS; CDR2 reads YYNGEE. This CDR3 has 17 residues. The ends lost 4 bases at V and 4 bases at J; junction bases unmatched: 9. The CDR3, as DNA: TGTGCCAGCAGCCCCTCAGGACTAGCGGGAGTCGCAGATACGCAGTATTTT. Protein: CASSPSGLAGVADTQYF.